A selection of T cell receptor beta chains follows, all from one sample in a study of yellow fever vaccine responses in identical twins. TCRdb reprocessed the RT-PCR reads via MiXCR and lists one record per CDR3 protein. The table includes more than 30,000 distinct CDR3 sequences, 45% to 65% detected once. The sequenced sample was T cells from blood (PBMCs), unsorted or a sorted subset (not recorded which), obtained before or after yellow fever vaccination (not recorded which). The source is a woman between 18 and 29 years old who received the yellow fever vaccine. Both conserved end residues are part of each CDR3. D genes are given only for firm matches. Not all rows give a size; the values are once, few, many and, for expanded clones, a class.

CDR3: CSVESGANVLTF
DNA: TGCAGCGTAGAGAGTGGGGCCAACGTCCTGACTTTC
V: TRBV29-1
D: .
J: TRBJ2-6
size: .

CDR3: CASSPSGGFEKLFF
DNA: TGTGCCAGCAGCCCATCGGGGGGTTTTGAAAAACTGTTTTTT
V: TRBV7-9
D: .
J: TRBJ1-4
size: .

CDR3: CASSLTLLEEKLFF
DNA: TGTGCCAGCAGTTTGACGTTGTTGGAGGAAAAACTGTTTTTT
V: TRBV12-3/TRBV12-4
D: .
J: TRBJ1-4
size: .

CDR3: CASSPGKGRETQYF
DNA: TGTGCCAGCTCACCGGGTAAGGGACGGGAGACCCAGTACTTC
V: TRBV18
D: .
J: TRBJ2-5
size: .

CDR3: CAWVHYSSYNEQFF
DNA: TGTGCCTGGGTGCACTACAGCTCCTACAATGAGCAGTTCTTC
V: TRBV30
D: .
J: TRBJ2-1
size: .

CDR3: CSVGVGLQDHEQYF
DNA: TGCAGCGTTGGGGTGGGACTACAGGATCACGAGCAGTACTTC
V: TRBV29-1
D: TRBD2
J: TRBJ2-7
size: .

CDR3: CASSVVGQGFPRDNEQFF
DNA: TGTGCCAGCAGCGTAGTAGGACAGGGCTTTCCAAGGGACAATGAGCAGTTCTTC
V: TRBV9
D: TRBD1
J: TRBJ2-1
size: .

CDR3: CSARDGANSPLHF
DNA: TGCAGTGCTAGAGATGGGGCTAATTCACCCCTCCACTTT
V: TRBV20-1
D: .
J: TRBJ1-6
size: .

CDR3: CASSDSDGGVDTQYF
DNA: TGTGCCAGCAGTGACTCGGATGGGGGTGTGGATACGCAGTATTTT
V: TRBV6-4
D: .
J: TRBJ2-3
size: .

CDR3: CASSQDQRAWNTEAFF
DNA: TGCGCCAGCAGCCAAGATCAAAGGGCGTGGAACACTGAAGCTTTCTTT
V: TRBV4-1
D: .
J: TRBJ1-1
size: few

CDR3: CASSPGVQAYEQYF
DNA: TGTGCCAGCTCGCCAGGGGTGCAAGCGTACGAGCAGTACTTC
V: TRBV18
D: .
J: TRBJ2-7
size: few

CDR3: CASSLTTGGSTDTQYF
DNA: TGTGCCAGCAGCTTAACGACGGGAGGGTCCACAGATACGCAGTATTTT
V: TRBV7-6
D: TRBD2
J: TRBJ2-3
size: .

CDR3: CASSEANEWDSRAKNIQYF
DNA: TGTGCCAGCAGTGAAGCGAATGAATGGGACTCCAGAGCCAAAAACATTCAGTACTTC
V: TRBV2
D: .
J: TRBJ2-4
size: .

CDR3: CASSIPGGGINQPQHF
DNA: TGTGCCAGTAGTATCCCAGGTGGGGGTATCAATCAGCCCCAGCATTTT
V: TRBV19
D: .
J: TRBJ1-5
size: .

CDR3: CASSGPAALGEQYF
DNA: TGCGCCAGCAGTGGCCCCGCAGCGCTGGGGGAGCAGTACTTC
V: TRBV10-1
D: .
J: TRBJ2-7
size: .

CDR3: CASGRQSSYEQYF
DNA: TGTGCCAGCGGGAGACAGAGCTCCTACGAGCAGTACTTC
V: TRBV11-1
D: .
J: TRBJ2-7
size: .

CDR3: CASSRSGLRETQYF
DNA: TGTGCCAGCAGCCGCTCGGGACTCCGGGAGACCCAGTACTTC
V: TRBV7-8
D: .
J: TRBJ2-5
size: .

CDR3: CASWSAGDPDTQYF
DNA: TGTGCCAGCTGGTCTGCGGGAGACCCAGATACGCAGTATTTT
V: TRBV2
D: TRBD2
J: TRBJ2-3
size: .

CDR3: CARRPPGTTSYEQYF
DNA: TGTGCAAGAAGACCACCGGGAACTACCTCCTACGAGCAGTACTTC
V: TRBV2
D: .
J: TRBJ2-7
size: .

CDR3: CASSQGGYVGELFF
DNA: TGTGCCAGCAGCCAGGGCGGTTACGTCGGGGAGCTGTTTTTT
V: TRBV7-9
D: .
J: TRBJ2-2
size: .

CDR3: CASRRGVLQETQYF
DNA: TGTGCCAGCAGAAGGGGGGTATTACAAGAGACCCAGTACTTC
V: TRBV12-3/TRBV12-4
D: .
J: TRBJ2-5
size: few

CDR3: CSVDGGTKTQYF
DNA: TGCAGCGTTGATGGCGGGACGAAGACCCAGTACTTC
V: TRBV29-1
D: .
J: TRBJ2-5
size: once

CDR3: CASSDSGQSYNEQFF
DNA: TGCGCCAGCAGCGATTCGGGACAGTCCTACAATGAGCAGTTCTTC
V: TRBV10-1
D: TRBD1
J: TRBJ2-1
size: .

CDR3: CASSFQGANSPLHF
DNA: TGTGCCAGCAGTTTTCAGGGGGCAAATTCACCCCTCCACTTT
V: TRBV28
D: TRBD1
J: TRBJ1-6
size: .

CDR3: CSARPDTQYF
DNA: TGCAGTGCTAGGCCAGATACGCAGTATTTT
V: TRBV20-1
D: .
J: TRBJ2-3
size: .

CDR3: CSVGSGTSAAGELFF
DNA: TGCAGCGTGGGCTCCGGGACTAGTGCCGCCGGGGAGCTGTTTTTT
V: TRBV29-1
D: TRBD2
J: TRBJ2-2
size: few

CDR3: CASSTFYEQFF
DNA: TGTGCCAGCAGTACGTTCTATGAGCAGTTCTTC
V: TRBV2
D: .
J: TRBJ2-1
size: once

CDR3: CASSLRQGHANEKLFF
DNA: TGTGCCAGCAGTCTTCGACAGGGTCACGCTAATGAAAAACTGTTTTTT
V: TRBV27
D: TRBD1
J: TRBJ1-4
size: few

CDR3: CASSQGTSGGANTGELFF
DNA: TGTGCCAGCAGCCAAGGGACTAGCGGGGGGGCGAACACCGGGGAGCTGTTTTTT
V: TRBV4-2
D: TRBD2
J: TRBJ2-2
size: few

CDR3: CASSLDIRDRGQETQYF
DNA: TGTGCCAGCAGCTTAGATATCCGGGACAGGGGGCAAGAGACCCAGTACTTC
V: TRBV11-2
D: TRBD1
J: TRBJ2-5
size: .

CDR3: CASSLDWVETQYF
DNA: TGCGCCAGCAGCTTGGACTGGGTAGAGACCCAGTACTTC
V: TRBV5-1
D: .
J: TRBJ2-5
size: .

CDR3: CSATVNTEAFF
DNA: TGCAGTGCTACTGTGAACACTGAAGCTTTCTTT
V: TRBV20-1
D: .
J: TRBJ1-1
size: few

CDR3: CASSSSSGSSLGEQFF
DNA: TGTGCCAGCAGCTCATCTAGCGGGAGTTCGCTGGGTGAGCAGTTCTTC
V: TRBV7-6
D: TRBD2
J: TRBJ2-1
size: once

CDR3: CASSSHPFFSGRDYEQYF
DNA: TGTGCCAGCAGCTCCCATCCCTTTTTTAGCGGGAGGGACTACGAGCAGTACTTC
V: TRBV11-2
D: TRBD2
J: TRBJ2-7
size: .

CDR3: CASSPHPSGSSYNEQFF
DNA: TGTGCCAGCAGTCCTCACCCTAGCGGGAGTTCCTACAATGAGCAGTTCTTC
V: TRBV12-3/TRBV12-4
D: TRBD2
J: TRBJ2-1
size: few

CDR3: CASSLFGTRGTGELFF
DNA: TGTGCCAGCAGCCTGTTTGGAACCCGAGGGACCGGGGAGCTGTTTTTT
V: TRBV11-2
D: .
J: TRBJ2-2
size: .

CDR3: CASSEVIRRETQYF
DNA: TGTGCCAGCAGTGAAGTGATTCGAAGGGAGACCCAGTACTTC
V: TRBV6-1
D: .
J: TRBJ2-5
size: .

CDR3: CASSYSRTYPNTGELFF
DNA: TGTGCCAGCAGTTACTCCAGGACATATCCGAACACCGGGGAGCTGTTTTTT
V: TRBV6-5
D: .
J: TRBJ2-2
size: .

CDR3: CASSLSGGETQYF
DNA: TGTGCCAGCAGCTTATCAGGTGGAGAGACCCAGTACTTC
V: TRBV11-2
D: .
J: TRBJ2-5
size: .

CDR3: CSFTRVQTNNEQFF
DNA: TGCAGTTTCACCCGGGTCCAGACTAACAATGAGCAGTTCTTC
V: TRBV29-1
D: .
J: TRBJ2-1
size: few

CDR3: CSAVLQGHTEAFF
DNA: TGCAGCGCTGTCCTACAGGGACACACTGAAGCTTTCTTT
V: TRBV29-1
D: .
J: TRBJ1-1
size: .

CDR3: CASSQAGGTDTQYF
DNA: TGTGCCAGCAGCCAAGCAGGAGGCACAGATACGCAGTATTTT
V: TRBV3-1
D: .
J: TRBJ2-3
size: few

CDR3: CSVRGTGDYNEQFF
DNA: TGCAGTGTCAGGGGGACAGGGGACTACAATGAGCAGTTCTTC
V: TRBV20-1
D: TRBD1
J: TRBJ2-1
size: .

CDR3: CASSPRGGLTDTQYF
DNA: TGTGCCAGCAGCCCGCGCGGGGGTTTGACAGATACGCAGTATTTT
V: TRBV11-1
D: TRBD2
J: TRBJ2-3
size: once

CDR3: CASSPGAKTGGLYGYTF
DNA: TGTGCCAGCTCACCCGGCGCCAAGACCGGGGGGCTCTATGGCTACACCTTC
V: TRBV18
D: .
J: TRBJ1-2
size: .

CDR3: CASSQGASGRGRNEQFF
DNA: TGCGCCAGCAGCCAAGGGGCTAGCGGGAGAGGAAGAAATGAGCAGTTCTTC
V: TRBV4-1
D: TRBD2
J: TRBJ2-1
size: .

CDR3: CSVADSHYGYTF
DNA: TGCAGCGTTGCCGACAGCCACTATGGCTACACCTTC
V: TRBV29-1
D: .
J: TRBJ1-2
size: .

CDR3: CASSFIVVRGGDEQFF
DNA: TGTGCCAGCAGCTTTATTGTTGTCCGGGGGGGGGATGAGCAGTTCTTC
V: TRBV5-6
D: TRBD2
J: TRBJ2-1
size: .

CDR3: CSVESLVLGADTQYF
DNA: TGCAGCGTTGAATCCCTAGTCTTAGGCGCAGATACGCAGTATTTT
V: TRBV29-1
D: .
J: TRBJ2-3
size: .

CDR3: CASRPLAGVPDTQYF
DNA: TGCGCCAGCAGACCTCTAGCGGGAGTACCAGATACGCAGTATTTT
V: TRBV4-3
D: TRBD2
J: TRBJ2-3
size: .

CDR3: CASSERSNIQYF
DNA: TGTGCCAGCAGTGAAAGGTCAAACATTCAGTACTTC
V: TRBV6-1
D: .
J: TRBJ2-4
size: .

CDR3: CASSDGAGGTDTQYF
DNA: TGTGCCAGCAGTGACGGGGCAGGGGGCACAGATACGCAGTATTTT
V: TRBV6-4
D: .
J: TRBJ2-3
size: few

CDR3: CASRPTGGANQPQHF
DNA: TGCGCCAGCAGGCCCACAGGGGGGGCCAATCAGCCCCAGCATTTT
V: TRBV4-1
D: TRBD1
J: TRBJ1-5
size: .